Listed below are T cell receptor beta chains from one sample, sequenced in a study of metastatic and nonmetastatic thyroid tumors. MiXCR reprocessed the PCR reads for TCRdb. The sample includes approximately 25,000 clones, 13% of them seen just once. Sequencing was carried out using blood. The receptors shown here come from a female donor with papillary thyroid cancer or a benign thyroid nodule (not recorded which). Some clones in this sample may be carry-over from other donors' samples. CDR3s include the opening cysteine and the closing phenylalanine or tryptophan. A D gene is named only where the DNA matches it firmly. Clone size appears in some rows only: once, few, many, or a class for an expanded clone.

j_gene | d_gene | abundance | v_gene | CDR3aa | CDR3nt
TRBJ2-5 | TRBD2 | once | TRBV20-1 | CSAGVAGWTQYF | TGCAGTGCTGGGGTAGCGGGGTGGACCCAGTACTTC
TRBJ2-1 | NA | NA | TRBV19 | CASSIWSNNEQFF | TGTGCCAGTAGTATTTGGAGCAACAATGAGCAGTTCTTC
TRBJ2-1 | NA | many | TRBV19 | CASSIGGAPNNEQFF | TGTGCCAGTAGTATAGGGGGGGCCCCAAATAATGAGCAGTTCTTC
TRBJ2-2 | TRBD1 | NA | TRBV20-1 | CSAKTPGGTGELFF | TGCAGTGCCAAGACCCCAGGGGGCACGGGGGAGCTGTTTTTT
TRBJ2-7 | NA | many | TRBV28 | CASSLQDSVYEQYF | TGTGCCAGCAGTTTACAGGACAGTGTCTACGAGCAGTACTTC
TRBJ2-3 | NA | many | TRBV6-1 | CASSELKRACTDTQYF | TGTGCCAGCAGTGAATTGAAGCGGGCCTGCACAGATACGCAGTATTTT
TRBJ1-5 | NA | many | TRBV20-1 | CSAREPTGYSNQPQHF | TGCAGTGCTAGAGAACCGACAGGCTATAGCAATCAGCCCCAGCATTTT
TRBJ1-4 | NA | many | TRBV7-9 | CASTPGEDEKLFF | TGTGCCAGCACGCCCGGGGAAGATGAAAAACTGTTTTTT
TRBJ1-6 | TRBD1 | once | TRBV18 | CASSPRRGMSPLHF | TGTGCCAGCTCACCACGCAGGGGGATGTCACCCCTCCACTTT
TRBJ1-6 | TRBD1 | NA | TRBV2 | CASYGQGGSPLHF | TGTGCCTCCTATGGACAGGGGGGTTCACCCCTCCACTTT
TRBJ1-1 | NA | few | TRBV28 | CASSLKNTEAFF | TGTGCCAGCAGTTTAAAGAACACTGAAGCTTTCTTT
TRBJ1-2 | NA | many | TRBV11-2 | CASSLARTRGYTF | TGTGCCAGCAGCTTAGCCAGGACGCGAGGCTACACCTTC
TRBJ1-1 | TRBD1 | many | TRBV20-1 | CSAYRGEYTEAFF | TGCAGTGCTTACAGGGGAGAGTACACTGAAGCTTTCTTT
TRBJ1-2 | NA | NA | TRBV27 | CASSPPGVANYGYTF | TGTGCCAGCAGTCCCCCGGGGGTAGCTAACTATGGCTACACCTTC
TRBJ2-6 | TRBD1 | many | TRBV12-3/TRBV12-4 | CASSFWTGGRSGANVLTF | TGTGCCAGCAGTTTTTGGACAGGGGGGAGGTCTGGGGCCAACGTCCTGACTTTC
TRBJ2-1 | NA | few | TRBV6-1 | CASSEVPAEQFF | TGTGCCAGCAGTGAAGTTCCGGCCGAGCAGTTCTTC
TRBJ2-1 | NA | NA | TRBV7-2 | CASSLRDGVMVF | TGTGCCAGCAGCTTACGGGACGGGGTTATGGTCTTC
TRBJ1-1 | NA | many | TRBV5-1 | CASSRGPPRQDAEAFF | TGCGCCAGCAGCCGCGGTCCCCCACGCCAGGACGCTGAAGCTTTCTTT
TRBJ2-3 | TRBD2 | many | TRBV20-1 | CSAHGLAGPPDTQYF | TGCAGTGCGCATGGACTAGCGGGCCCCCCAGATACGCAGTATTTT
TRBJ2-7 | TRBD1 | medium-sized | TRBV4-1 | CASSRASGDRGEKYEQYF | TGCGCCAGCAGCCGCGCCTCCGGGGACAGGGGGGAAAAATACGAGCAGTACTTC
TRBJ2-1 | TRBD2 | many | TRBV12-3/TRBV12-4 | CASSLTSGVDNEQFF | TGTGCCAGCAGTTTGACTAGCGGGGTCGACAATGAGCAGTTCTTC
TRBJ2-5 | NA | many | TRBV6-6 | CASSYTGREQETQYF | TGTGCCAGCAGTTACACCGGGCGGGAACAAGAGACCCAGTACTTC
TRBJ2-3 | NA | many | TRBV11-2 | CASSRDRYTDTQYF | TGTGCCAGCAGCCGCGACCGCTACACAGATACGCAGTATTTT
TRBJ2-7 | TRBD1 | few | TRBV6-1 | CASSSRTGYEQYF | TGTGCCAGCAGCTCGAGGACAGGGTACGAGCAGTACTTC
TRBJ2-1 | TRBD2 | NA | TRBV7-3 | CASSLGGNYNEQFF | TGTGCCAGCAGCTTGGGGGGGAACTACAATGAGCAGTTCTTC
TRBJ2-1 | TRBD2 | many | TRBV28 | CASRTSGRTSFDNEQFF | TGTGCCAGCAGGACTAGCGGGAGGACCTCGTTTGACAATGAGCAGTTCTTC
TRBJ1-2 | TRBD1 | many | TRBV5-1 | CASSPEGQNYGYTF | TGCGCCAGCAGCCCGGAGGGACAGAACTATGGCTACACCTTC
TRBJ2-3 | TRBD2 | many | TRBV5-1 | CASSLSGVDTQYF | TGCGCCAGCAGCCTTAGCGGGGTAGATACGCAGTATTTT
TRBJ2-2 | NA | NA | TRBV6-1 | CASGGTYRQELFF | TGTGCCTCCGGGGGAACTTATCGACAGGAGCTGTTTTTT
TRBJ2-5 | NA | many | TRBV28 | CAAKFMGRAETQYF | TGTGCCGCCAAGTTTATGGGTAGGGCTGAGACCCAGTACTTC
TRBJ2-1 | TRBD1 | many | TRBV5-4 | CASSPGQGYNEQFF | TGTGCCAGCAGCCCTGGACAGGGTTACAATGAGCAGTTCTTC
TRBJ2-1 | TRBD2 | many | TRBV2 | CASTHEPGLAGDNEQFF | TGTGCCAGCACCCATGAACCGGGACTAGCGGGGGACAATGAGCAGTTCTTC
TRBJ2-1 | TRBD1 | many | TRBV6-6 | CASSSDRGFSYNEQFF | TGTGCCAGCAGTTCGGACAGGGGGTTTTCCTACAATGAGCAGTTCTTC
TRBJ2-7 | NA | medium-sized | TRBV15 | CATSRGFGVGEQYF | TGTGCCACCAGCAGAGGTTTTGGAGTGGGCGAGCAGTACTTC
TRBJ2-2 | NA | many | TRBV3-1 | CASSQDRGPRSIGELFF | TGTGCCAGCAGCCAAGATCGTGGCCCTAGGTCGATCGGGGAGCTGTTTTTT
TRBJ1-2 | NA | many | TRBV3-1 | CASSQDGGKGLYGYTF | TGTGCCAGCAGCCAAGATGGGGGGAAGGGGCTCTATGGCTACACCTTC
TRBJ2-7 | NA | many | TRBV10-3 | CAISEEGYEQYF | TGTGCCATCAGTGAGGAGGGCTACGAGCAGTACTTC
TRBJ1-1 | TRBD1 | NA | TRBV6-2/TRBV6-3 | CASSYSVETGPTEAFF | TGTGCCAGCAGCTATTCGGTGGAGACAGGGCCTACTGAAGCTTTCTTT
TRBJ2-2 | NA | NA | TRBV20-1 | CSAREGGIGELFF | TGCAGTGCTAGAGAGGGTGGGATCGGGGAGCTGTTTTTT
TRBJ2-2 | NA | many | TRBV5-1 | CASSVGHGVDTGELFF | TGCGCCAGCAGCGTCGGACATGGCGTGGACACCGGGGAGCTGTTTTTT
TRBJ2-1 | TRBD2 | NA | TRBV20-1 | CSAISSGSSYNEQFF | TGCAGTGCTATTTCTAGCGGGAGCTCCTACAATGAGCAGTTCTTC
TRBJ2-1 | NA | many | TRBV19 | CASSNRVGDEQFF | TGTGCCAGTAGCAACAGGGTAGGGGATGAGCAGTTCTTC
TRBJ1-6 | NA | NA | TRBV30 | CAFRRGPQSPLHF | TGTGCCTTTCGGCGGGGGCCTCAATCACCCCTCCACTTT
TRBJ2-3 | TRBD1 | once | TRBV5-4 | CASTPDRASDTQYF | TGTGCCAGCACCCCGGACAGGGCTAGTGATACGCAGTATTTT
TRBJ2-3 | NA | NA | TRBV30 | CAWSTGNTQYF | TGTGCCTGGTCTACAGGGAATACGCAGTATTTT
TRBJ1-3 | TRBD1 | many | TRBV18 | CASSPQLGQPNSGNTIYF | TGTGCCAGCTCACCCCAGTTGGGACAGCCAAACTCTGGAAACACCATATATTTT
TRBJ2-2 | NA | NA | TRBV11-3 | CASSLRNIYTGELFF | TGTGCCAGCAGCTTGAGAAACATCTACACCGGGGAGCTGTTTTTT
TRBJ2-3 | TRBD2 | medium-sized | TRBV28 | CASSLWTWAGGQADTQYF | TGTGCCAGCAGTTTATGGACATGGGCGGGAGGGCAGGCAGATACGCAGTATTTT
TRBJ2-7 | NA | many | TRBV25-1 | CASSKPLEYEQYF | TGTGCCAGCAGTAAGCCGCTGGAATACGAGCAGTACTTC
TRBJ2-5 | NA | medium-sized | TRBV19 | CASSPKGGWETQYF | TGTGCCAGTAGTCCCAAGGGGGGGTGGGAGACCCAGTACTTC
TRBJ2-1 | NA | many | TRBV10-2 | CASSESMGSGSSDEQFF | TGCGCCAGCAGTGAGTCGATGGGATCCGGGAGTAGCGATGAGCAGTTCTTC